Below, 23 T cell receptor beta chains from the same sample are listed, as sequenced in a study of T-cell memory formation after mild COVID-19. TCRdb itself ran the 5' RACE reads through MiXCR, one entry per CDR3 protein. The sample has 150,000 to 200,000 distinct CDR3 sequences, approximately 10% seen once. The sequenced material came from PBMCs or a T cell subset sorted from them (not recorded which). These receptors came from a man aged 18 to 29 who had mild COVID-19 (a few samples of this study predate the infection). Cell type and time point are not known.

This chain links TRBV28 with TRBJ1-2; a weak D match, TRBD1 (5 bases). V lost 3 bases and J 7 bases, leaving 18 bases between the germline ends. CDR1 and CDR2 (germline): MDHEN, SYDVKM. This CDR3 comprises 15 residues. CDR3 residues: CASSLRGSGSTGYTF. In DNA form, the CDR3 reads TGTGCCAGCAGTTTGCGAGGTTCAGGGAGTACTGGCTACACCTTC.

J is TRBJ2-7 and V is TRBV20-1; TRBD1 is a possible D gene (5 bases). Trimming pared 3 bases from V and 0 bases from J, leaving 6 bases between. CDR3 size: 12 residues. The germline V gene encodes CDR1 DFQATT and CDR2 SNEGSKA (reference sequence). Here the CDR3 reads CSARTVSYEQYV. CDR3 sequence (DNA): TGCAGTGCTAGGACAGTCTCCTACGAGCAGTACGTC.

This clonotype was recorded only once. The chain is built from TRBV20-1 and TRBJ2-7; D gene unclear. The CDR3 covers 14 residues. Germline CDR1 and CDR2: DFQATT and SNEGSKA (reference sequence). Trimming cost V 3 bases and J 3 bases, with 15 bases left between them. CDR3 DNA: TGCAGTGCTAGGGGTACCACATTTGGCTACGAGCAGTACGTC. It translates to CSARGTTFGYEQYV.

The chain is built from TRBV20-1 and TRBJ2-3, with D perhaps TRBD2 (6 bases). Germline loops: CDR1 DFQATT, CDR2 SNEGSKA (reference sequence). Deletions cut 6 bases from V and 4 bases from J, with 11 bases between. CDR3 length equals 12 residues. CDR3 DNA: TGCAGTGCCAGACTAGTGCCAGATACGCAGTATTTT. This translates into CSARLVPDTQYF.

This clonotype was seen many times. The chain carries TRBV7-8 and TRBJ2-5; 8 bases fit TRBD2. This CDR3 has 18 amino acids. Per the germline V gene, CDR1 is SGHVS and CDR2 is FQNEAQ. V dropped 5 bases and J dropped 0; count of bases not matched to a gene: 14. CDR3 amino acids: CASSIPPGGPMYQETQYF. The CDR3 DNA reads TGTGCCAGCAGCATACCACCGGGGGGGCCCATGTACCAAGAGACCCAGTACTTC. The full variable domain, rest sourced from reference TRBV7-8 and TRBJ2-5, is GAGVSQSPRYKVAKRGQDVALRCDPISGHVSLFWYQQALGQGPEFLTYFQNEAQLDKSGLPSDRFFAERPEGSVSTLKIQRTQQEDSAVYLCASSIPPGGPMYQETQYFGPGTRLLVL.

The chain combines TRBV9 with TRBJ1-1, with no clear D. Germline lookup yields CDR1 SGDLS and CDR2 YYNGEE. CDR3 length: 13 residues. V lost 2 bases to trimming and J lost 1 base, with 6 bases between them. The CDR3 here is CASSVIQNTEAFF. DNA of the CDR3: TGTGCCAGCAGCGTCATCCAGAACACTGAAGCTTTCTTT.

V usage is TRBV20-1 and J usage is TRBJ2-3; 11 bases fit TRBD2. V trimming: 3 bases; J trimming: 13 bases; junction bases outside the gene matches: 12. The CDR3 contains 14 residues. Germline-derived CDR1 and CDR2 are DFQATT and SNEGSKA (reference sequence). The CDR3 nucleotides are TGCAGTGCTAGTATCCCTAGCGGGGGGAAAGGGGAGTATTTT. Protein sequence: CSASIPSGGKGEYF.

The CDR3 region has the DNA TGTGCCAGCTCACCGTCACAGGACTACGAGCAGTACTTC. It is translated as CASSPSQDYEQYF. V gene TRBV18 combines with J gene TRBJ2-7; D may be TRBD1 (5 bases). Germline CDR1 and CDR2: KGHSH and LQKENI. The CDR3 runs to 13 residues. Trimming shortened V by 3 bases and J by 3 bases, and 9 bases separated the two germline ends.

This clonotype came up a few times. J is TRBJ2-2 and V is TRBV20-1, with 8 positions matching TRBD2. Germline-derived CDR1 and CDR2 are DFQATT and SNEGSKA (reference sequence). V shed 3 bases, J shed 13 bases, and the junction held 13 bases outside the gene matches. This CDR3 spans 14 amino acids. The DNA for the CDR3 is TGCAGTGCTAGTGACGGGGGGGCAGGGTCCGTGCTGTTTTTT. Protein product: CSASDGGAGSVLFF.

This clonotype was detected only a few times. The chain uses TRBV6-2 or TRBV6-3 and TRBJ2-2, with D uncertain. This CDR3 contains 13 residues. Trimming took off 7 bases at V and 3 bases at J, with 9 bases between the two ends. The germline gives CDR1 MNHEY, CDR2 SVGEGT. In DNA, the CDR3 is TGTGCCAGCACGTTGACTTACACCGGGGAGCTGTTTTTT. This gives the protein CASTLTYTGELFF.

This clonotype was observed many times. The V call is TRBV24-1, the J call TRBJ1-1, with D unclear. Trimming removed 0 bases at V and 7 bases at J, with 5 bases between. This CDR3 spans 12 amino acids. Germline CDR1 is KGHDR and CDR2 is SFDVKD. CDR3 DNA sequence: TGTGCCACCAGTGATTTGATGGGTGAAGCTTTCTTT. Translation gives CATSDLMGEAFF.

This clonotype was seen a handful of times. The chain employs TRBV4-3 and TRBJ1-2; 7 positions agree with TRBD1. CDR3 size: 15 residues. The germline CDR1 and CDR2 sequences are LGHNA and YSLEER. Losses at the gene ends were 1 base for V and 8 bases for J; bases not matched to a gene: 10. This chain's CDR3 is CASSQGDRPLRGYTF. CDR3 nucleotide sequence: TGCGCCAGCAGCCAAGGGGACAGACCCTTACGGGGCTACACCTTC.

The chain combines TRBV7-9 with TRBJ1-1, with 11 positions matching TRBD1. CDR3 size: 14 residues. The ends lost 5 bases at V and 7 bases at J; junction bases unmatched: 6. Germline-derived CDR1 and CDR2 are SEHNR and FQNEAQ (reference sequence). DNA for the CDR3: TGTGCCAGCAGCCCCGGACAGGGGGCTATTGAAGCTTTCTTT. This gives the protein CASSPGQGAIEAFF.

This clonotype has only a few counts. The chain recombines TRBV12-3 or TRBV12-4 with TRBJ1-1; D is unclear. This CDR3 has 13 residues. V shed 2 bases and J shed 2 bases, with 6 bases lying between them. CDR3 DNA sequence: TGTGCCAGCAGTTTATCGGGTAACACTGAAGCTTTCTTT. Translation gives CASSLSGNTEAFF.

This clonotype turned up a few times. The rearrangement uses TRBV20-1 and TRBJ1-2; D might be TRBD1 (6 bases). Germline CDR1 is DFQATT and CDR2 is SNEGSKA (reference sequence). The CDR3 loop spans 16 amino acids. Between the trimmed V and J ends, which lost 5 bases and 8 bases, there was a span of 27 bases. The CDR3 DNA sequence: TGCAGTGCTCCCTCCCCCCCCGTGGGGGGGGCGGGAGGCTACACCTTC. It codes for CSAPSPPVGGAGGYTF.

This chain connects TRBV20-1 to TRBJ1-6; D call uncertain. Germline assignment: CDR1 DFQATT and CDR2 SNEGSKA (reference sequence). V was cut by 3 bases and J by 6 bases, with 12 bases left in between. This CDR3 spans 14 amino acids. CDR3 sequence: CSASPPVPNSPLHF. In nucleotides, the CDR3 is TGCAGTGCTAGCCCCCCAGTTCCTAATTCACCCCTCCACTTT.

The chain joins TRBV7-9 to TRBJ2-6; TRBD1 agrees at 12 bases. Germline CDR1 is SEHNR and CDR2 is FQNEAQ (reference sequence). CDR3 size: 18 residues. The junction had 5 bases not matched to a gene; V was cut back by 4 bases and J by 1 base. The CDR3 here is CASSSGTGGMSGANVLTF. The CDR3 coding sequence is TGTGCCAGCAGCTCAGGGACAGGGGGCATGTCTGGGGCCAACGTCCTGACTTTC.

The chain couples TRBV6-1 to TRBJ2-3; the match to TRBD2 covers 7 bases. The CDR3 is made up of 13 amino acids. The V gene end was trimmed by 4 bases and the J gene end by 5 bases; junction bases not matched to a gene: 3. Germline loops: CDR1 MNHNS, CDR2 SASEGT. The DNA for the CDR3 is TGTGCCAGCAGTGGGGGGAGGGGAGATACGCAGTATTTT. Translating it yields CASSGGRGDTQYF.

V gene TRBV20-1 combines with J gene TRBJ2-3; D is possibly TRBD1 (5 bases). Per the germline V gene, CDR1 is DFQATT and CDR2 is SNEGSKA (reference sequence). The CDR3 is 15 amino acids. Deletions cut 6 bases from V and 2 bases from J, with 18 bases between. As DNA, the CDR3 is TGCAGTGCCGTCGAAGGGGTAGCCTACACAGATACGCAGTATTTT. It encodes CSAVEGVAYTDTQYF.

The sample holds a few counts of this clonotype. The chain employs TRBV11-2 and TRBJ2-7; 11 bases line up with TRBD1. Germline V gene sequence: CDR1 SGHAT, CDR2 FQNNGV. The CDR3 length is 17 residues. V was clipped by 5 bases and J by 0 bases; unmatched bases: 9. The CDR3: CASSPGTGGQSSYEQYV. The CDR3 coding sequence is TGTGCCAGCAGCCCCGGGACAGGGGGTCAGAGCTCCTACGAGCAGTACGTC.

This clonotype was seen a handful of times. The rearrangement joins TRBV5-6 to TRBJ1-5; D is possibly TRBD1 (6 bases). Trimming left V 2 bases short and J 1 base short, with 16 bases between. There are 17 residues in the CDR3. Germline CDR1 is SGHDT and CDR2 is YYEEEE. CDR3 sequence: CASSLSQGSFSNQPQHF. In DNA, the CDR3 is TGTGCCAGCAGCTTATCGCAGGGGAGTTTCAGCAATCAGCCCCAGCATTTT.

The rearrangement uses TRBV10-3 and TRBJ2-3; D is undetermined. CDR1 and CDR2 (germline): ENHRY, SYGVKD. Trimming took 6 bases from V and 2 from J, leaving 3 bases between them. CDR3 length: 11 amino acids. This chain's CDR3 is CAISFTDTQYF. The DNA for the CDR3 is TGTGCCATCAGCTTCACAGATACGCAGTATTTT.

The chain carries TRBV21-1 and TRBJ1-4; the table assigns TRBD1, which was not confirmed against the DNA. TRBV21-1 is a listed pseudogene. The CDR3 is 14 residues long. The CDR3 is CASSKDSRDIRWFF. DNA of the CDR3: TGTGCCAGCAGCAAAGATTCCCGGGACATCAGATGGTTTTTT.